This T cell receptor (beta chain) was profiled in a study of blood T cells in healthy people across ages. General study points: When one million T cells were used, diversity estimates were thought to be underestimates. Expanded clonotype shifts may have been confounded, as the donors had an unknown CMV status.

For the second PCR, which ran for about 6 to 11 cycles, a sample-barcoded 5' primer and a J-beta primer mix were used. Each of the samples gave a minimum of 2.5 million paired-end reads that contained CDR3. TCRdb re-analysed the 5' RACE reads in MiXCR, keeping a single row per CDR3 protein. Of roughly 1.5 million distinct CDR3 sequences in the sample, approximately 39% were seen once. Per sample, at least 5.5 micrograms of total RNA were extracted. As to this clonotype: The antigen is not known.

CDR3 length: 15 amino acids. The germline gives CDR1 MNHEY, CDR2 SMNVEV (reference sequence). The V segment lost 4 bases and the J segment 3 bases; nucleotides outside the gene matches: 3. The TCR comes from a woman aged 18-35 years in good health. The specimen was blood. V and J are TRBV27 and TRBJ1-6; 7 bases line up with TRBD1. Written as DNA, the CDR3 is TGTGCCAGCAGTTGGACAGGCCTCTATAATTCACCCCTCCACTTT. This translates into CASSWTGLYNSPLHF.